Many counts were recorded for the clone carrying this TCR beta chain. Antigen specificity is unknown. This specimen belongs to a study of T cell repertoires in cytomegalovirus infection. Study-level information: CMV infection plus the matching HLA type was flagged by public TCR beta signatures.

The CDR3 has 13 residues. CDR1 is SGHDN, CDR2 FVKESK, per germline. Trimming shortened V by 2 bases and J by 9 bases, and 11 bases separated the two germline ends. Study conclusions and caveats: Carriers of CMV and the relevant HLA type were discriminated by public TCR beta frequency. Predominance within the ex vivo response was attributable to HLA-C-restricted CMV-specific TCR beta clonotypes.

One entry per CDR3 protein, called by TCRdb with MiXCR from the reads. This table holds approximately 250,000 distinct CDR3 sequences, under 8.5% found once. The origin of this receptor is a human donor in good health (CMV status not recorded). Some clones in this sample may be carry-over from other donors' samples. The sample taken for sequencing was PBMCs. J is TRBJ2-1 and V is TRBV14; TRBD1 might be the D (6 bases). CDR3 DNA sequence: TGTGCCAGCAGCCAAAGGGCGACAGGTGAGCAGTTCTTC. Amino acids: CASSQRATGEQFF.